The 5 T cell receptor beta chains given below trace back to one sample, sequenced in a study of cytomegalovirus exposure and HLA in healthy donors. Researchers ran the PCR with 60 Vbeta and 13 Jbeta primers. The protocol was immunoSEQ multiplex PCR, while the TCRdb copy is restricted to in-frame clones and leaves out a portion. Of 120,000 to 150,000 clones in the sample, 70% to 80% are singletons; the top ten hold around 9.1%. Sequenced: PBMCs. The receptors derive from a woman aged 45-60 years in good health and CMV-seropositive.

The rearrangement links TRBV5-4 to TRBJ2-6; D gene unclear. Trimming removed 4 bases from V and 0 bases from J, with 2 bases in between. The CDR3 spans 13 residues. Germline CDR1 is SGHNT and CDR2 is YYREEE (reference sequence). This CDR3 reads CASSLSGANVLTF. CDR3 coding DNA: TGTGCCAGCAGCCTCTCTGGGGCCAACGTCCTGACTTTC.

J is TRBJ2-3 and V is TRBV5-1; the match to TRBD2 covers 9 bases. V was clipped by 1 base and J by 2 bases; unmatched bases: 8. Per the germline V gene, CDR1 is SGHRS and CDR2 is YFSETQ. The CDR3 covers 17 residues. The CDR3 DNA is TGCGCCAGCAGCTTGACAGCGGGGGGAACTAACACAGATACGCAGTATTTT. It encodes CASSLTAGGTNTDTQYF.

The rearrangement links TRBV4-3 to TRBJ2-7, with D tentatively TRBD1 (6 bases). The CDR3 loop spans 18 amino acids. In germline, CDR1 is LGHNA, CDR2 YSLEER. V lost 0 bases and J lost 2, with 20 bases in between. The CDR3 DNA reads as TGCGCCAGCAGCCAAGACAAAGTTGAGAGGGGGTTAACCTACGAGCAGTACTTC. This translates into CASSQDKVERGLTYEQYF.

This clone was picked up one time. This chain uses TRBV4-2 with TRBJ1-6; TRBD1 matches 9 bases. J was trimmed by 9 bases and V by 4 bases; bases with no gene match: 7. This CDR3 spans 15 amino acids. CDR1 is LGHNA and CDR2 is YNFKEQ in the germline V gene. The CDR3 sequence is CASSLTGQGSSPLHF. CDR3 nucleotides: TGTGCCAGCAGCCTCACGGGACAGGGCAGTTCACCCCTCCACTTT.

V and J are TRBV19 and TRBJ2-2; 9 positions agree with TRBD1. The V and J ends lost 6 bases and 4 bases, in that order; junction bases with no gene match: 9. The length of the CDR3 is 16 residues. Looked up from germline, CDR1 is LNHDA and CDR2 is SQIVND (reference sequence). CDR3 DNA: TGTGCCAGTAGACTCACAGGGGGCGCGGGCACCGGGGAGCTGTTTTTT. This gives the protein CASRLTGGAGTGELFF.